The 5 T cell receptor beta chains listed next were all sequenced from one sample in a study of control samples from healthy donors and cancer patients. Assay used: immunoSEQ multiplex PCR; TCRdb lists only in-frame clones, some missing. This sample carries about 77,000 clones, roughly 92% of them seen once, and the ten largest clones take 5.8%. The source material was blood. The receptor set was obtained from a woman aged 60 to 75 in good health.

The rearrangement uses TRBV29-1 and TRBJ1-2; D gene ambiguous. The germline V gene has CDR1 SQVTM and CDR2 ANQGSEA. With 3 bases removed from V and 4 bases from J, the gap between germline ends came to 6 bases. The CDR3 has 11 residues. The CDR3 loop is CSVDSSYGYTF. The DNA for the CDR3 is TGCAGCGTTGACAGCAGCTATGGCTACACCTTC.

The count of this clone is one. This sequence joins TRBV18 and TRBJ2-7, with 9 nucleotides matching TRBD2. The J segment lost 5 bases and the V segment lost 5 bases, leaving 10 bases of the junction unmatched. In germline, CDR1 is KGHSH, CDR2 LQKENI. The CDR3 loop spans 15 amino acids. The CDR3 DNA sequence: TGTGCCAGCTCAAAAGAAGCGGGAGGTAACGACGAGCAGTACTTC. Residues: CASSKEAGGNDEQYF.

The V gene is TRBV9, the J gene TRBJ1-6, with TRBD1 matching 7 bases. The junction had 1 base not matched to a gene; V was cut back by 0 bases and J by 7 bases. Germline assignment: CDR1 SGDLS and CDR2 YYNGEE. The CDR3 is 14 residues long. CDR3 amino acids: CASSVEGANSPLHF. The CDR3 DNA is TGTGCCAGCAGCGTAGAGGGGGCGAATTCACCCCTCCACTTT.

V is TRBV2 and J is TRBJ2-5; 10 positions agree with TRBD2. Germline CDR1 SNHLY, CDR2 FYNNEI. Trimming at V came to 10 bases and at J to 5 bases, leaving 4 bases not matched to a gene. This CDR3 has 12 residues. The CDR3 nucleotides read TGTGCCACCGTTAGCGGGAGGGAGACCCAGTACTTC. Encoded protein: CATVSGRETQYF.

This clone was recorded once. V usage is TRBV12-2 and J usage is TRBJ2-1. TRBV12-2 is described as a pseudogene. The CDR3 covers 14 residues. The DNA of the CDR3 is TGTGCAAGTCGCCCCCCGGGGCGGAACAATGAGCAGTTCTTC. Encoded protein: CASRPPGRNNEQFF.